This T cell receptor beta chain was sequenced for a study of cytomegalovirus exposure and HLA in healthy donors. General study findings and limits: When presence/absence was analysed, sequencing depth was taken to be roughly uniform across donors. In a later analysis, across HLA loci, associated TCR counts were highest for DRB1, lowest for HLA-C. In a later analysis, parvovirus B19, influenza, CMV and Epstein-Barr virus appeared linked to several top co-occurrence clusters. Association with HLA alleles at 0.05 false discovery rate was found for 16,951 TCR beta sequences in a later analysis.

The PCR made use of 60 Vbeta and 13 Jbeta primers. The protocol was immunoSEQ multiplex PCR, while the TCRdb copy is restricted to in-frame clones and leaves out a portion. The data show 150,000 or so clones, around four fifths seen once. With regard to this clone: The antigen is undetermined.

CDR1 SGHRS and CDR2 YFSETQ come from the germline V gene. The J segment lost 4 bases and the V segment lost 0 bases, leaving 11 bases of the junction unmatched. The CDR3 length is 17 residues. This clonotype originated in a man aged 18 to 29 in good health and CMV-seropositive. This chain joins TRBV5-1 and TRBJ1-2; 8 bases fit TRBD1. Sequenced material: PBMCs. The DNA of the CDR3 is TGCGCCAGCAGCTTGGAGACTACAGGGGGTAGTAGCTATGGCTACACCTTC. It yields the protein CASSLETTGGSSYGYTF.